A single sample gave rise to the 29 T cell receptor beta chains below, sequenced in a study of blood T cell repertoires in COVID-19. TCRdb keeps only in-frame clones here, not all; method: immunoSEQ multiplex PCR. The sample yields about 170,000 clones, approximately 82% seen once. Sequences were obtained from PBMCs or T cells enriched from blood (not recorded which). The receptors stem from a man in his forties or fifties who had recovered from COVID-19.

This clone was recorded only once. The CDR3 nucleotides read TGTGCCTGTACACCAGGAGGCACTGAAGCTTTCTTT. Protein product: CACTPGGTEAFF. The rearrangement joins TRBV30 to TRBJ1-1; D not resolved. V lost 6 bases, J lost 4 bases, and 12 bases lay in between. Germline V CDR1 and CDR2: GTSNPN, SVGIG (reference sequence). The CDR3 is made up of 12 amino acids.

This chain connects TRBV18 to TRBJ2-7; 9 bases are shared with TRBD2. V trimming: 5 bases; J trimming: 2 bases; junction bases outside the gene matches: 7. The germline gives CDR1 KGHSH, CDR2 LQKENI. This CDR3 spans 15 amino acids. The CDR3 reads CASSSSSGETYEQYF. CDR3 DNA: TGTGCCAGCTCATCGTCTAGCGGGGAGACCTACGAGCAGTACTTC.

The CDR3 is CASSLRQAPSYEQYF. CDR3 in DNA: TGTGCCAGCAGTTTAAGACAGGCACCCTCCTACGAGCAGTACTTC. The chain recombines TRBV27 with TRBJ2-7; weak D call: TRBD1 (6 bases). The CDR3 runs to 15 residues. Deletions cut 2 bases from V and 0 bases from J, with 11 bases between. Germline loops: CDR1 MNHEY, CDR2 SMNVEV (reference sequence).

V gene TRBV30 combines with J gene TRBJ1-3, with D unresolved. Germline V CDR1 and CDR2: GTSNPN, SVGIG (reference sequence). The CDR3 has 16 residues. Deletions cut 0 bases from V and 0 bases from J, with 12 bases between. This CDR3 is CAWSVHSPSSGNTIYF. The DNA of the CDR3 is TGTGCCTGGAGTGTGCACTCTCCCTCCTCTGGAAACACCATATATTTT.

The chain uses TRBV28 and TRBJ1-2; 7 bases map to TRBD1. After removal of 4 bases from V and 4 bases from J, the junction contained 6 bases not matched to a gene. The germline CDR1 and CDR2 sequences are MDHEN and SYDVKM. The CDR3 sequence is 14 residues long. The CDR3, as DNA: TGTGCCAGCAGTTCCACAGGGGAGATCTATGGCTACACCTTC. As protein: CASSSTGEIYGYTF.

This chain links TRBV11-3 with TRBJ2-2; tentative D call: TRBD1 (6 bases). The CDR3 is 14 residues long. The germline V and J ends were trimmed by 4 bases and 4 bases, with 10 bases remaining between them. The germline V gene has CDR1 SGHNT and CDR2 YENEEA. CDR3 in DNA: TGTGCCAGCAGCTCGAACAGGGCCACCGGGGAGCTGTTTTTT. Translated, it gives CASSSNRATGELFF.

The DNA for the CDR3 is TGCGCCAGCAGCAGGGGGACTAGCGGGGTCCAAGAGACCCAGTACTTC. Translated: CASSRGTSGVQETQYF. V is TRBV5-1 and J is TRBJ2-5, with 13 nucleotides matching TRBD2. The germline CDR1 and CDR2 sequences are SGHRS and YFSETQ. After removal of 4 bases from V and 1 base from J, the junction contained 4 bases not matched to a gene. The CDR3 length is 16 residues.

The V and J genes are TRBV7-8 and TRBJ1-5, with D maybe TRBD1 (6 bases). Trimming stripped 5 bases from V and 6 bases from J, with 11 bases between. In germline, CDR1 is SGHVS, CDR2 FQNEAQ. This CDR3 contains 13 residues. Written as DNA, the CDR3 is TGTGCCAGCAGCATACAGGGCGGTCAGCCCCAGCATTTT. Amino acid sequence: CASSIQGGQPQHF.

The CDR3 sequence is CASAPGTLSYEQYF. In DNA, the CDR3 is TGCGCCAGCGCCCCCGGGACATTATCCTACGAGCAGTACTTC. The gene calls are TRBV5-1 and TRBJ2-7; D perhaps matches TRBD1 (6 bases). The germline CDR1 and CDR2 sequences are SGHRS and YFSETQ. Deletions cut 7 bases from V and 1 base from J, with 15 bases between. This CDR3 has 14 amino acids.

The chain is built from TRBV10-3 and TRBJ1-5, with a possible D match to TRBD1 (5 bases). The CDR3 extends over 13 amino acids. Germline CDR1 reads ENHRY; CDR2 reads SYGVKD. Trimming cost V 11 bases and J 0 bases, with 11 bases left between them. For the CDR3, the DNA is TGTGCCGTCTCGGGGGATAGCAATCAGCCCCAGCATTTT. Translated, it gives CAVSGDSNQPQHF.

V usage is TRBV6-5 and J usage is TRBJ2-3; 13 positions match TRBD2. The CDR3 length is 15 residues. V dropped 7 bases and J dropped 7; count of bases not matched to a gene: 8. Germline V gene data show CDR1 as MNHEY and CDR2 as SVGAGI. The CDR3 nucleotides are TGTGCCAGCACTCTGACTAGCGGGGGGTCAAATACGCAGTATTTT. This sequence encodes CASTLTSGGSNTQYF.

This chain links TRBV6-5 with TRBJ1-5; TRBD1 aligns across 9 bases. V dropped 8 bases and J dropped 5; count of bases not matched to a gene: 7. The germline CDR1 and CDR2 sequences are MNHEY and SVGAGI. CDR3 length: 14 amino acids. The CDR3 reads CASLRGQGDQPQHF. The CDR3 DNA sequence: TGTGCCAGCCTCCGGGGACAGGGAGATCAGCCCCAGCATTTT.

The chain couples TRBV28 to TRBJ1-3, with a weak D call TRBD1 (5 bases). V lost 6 bases and J 0 bases, leaving 21 bases between the germline ends. In germline, CDR1 is MDHEN, CDR2 SYDVKM. This CDR3 has 18 amino acids. CDR3 bases: TGTGCCAGCAGAAACTCAGTCCAGGGACTCTCCTCTGGAAACACCATATATTTT. Translated, it gives CASRNSVQGLSSGNTIYF.

J is TRBJ1-6 and V is TRBV12-3 or TRBV12-4; no clear D gene. The V end lost 5 bases, the J end lost 14 bases, and 10 bases lay between the germline ends. The CDR3 has 11 amino acids. The CDR3 protein is CASSSAGTLHF. Here the CDR3 DNA reads TGTGCCAGCAGTAGCGCCGGGACCCTCCACTTT.

In regard to this clone: Other DNA sequences in this specimen translate into the identical CDR3. The chain carries TRBV19 and TRBJ2-3; perhaps TRBD1 as D (5 bases). This CDR3 region has 14 residues. Trimming took off 6 bases at V and 1 base at J, with 11 bases between the two ends. Germline values: CDR1 LNHDA, CDR2 SQIVND (reference sequence). In DNA form, the CDR3 reads TGTGCCAGTAGCAAAGTAGGGGGCACAGATACGCAGTATTTT. It codes for CASSKVGGTDTQYF. Using reference TRBV19 and TRBJ2-3 for the parts outside the CDR3, the full variable domain is DGGITQSPKYLFRKEGQNVTLSCEQNLNHDAMYWYRQDPGQGLRLIYYSQIVNDFQKGDIAEGYSVSREKKESFPLTVTSAQKNPTAFYLCASSKVGGTDTQYFGPGTRLTVL.

The chain combines TRBV3-1 (or the pseudogene TRBV3-2) with TRBJ1-3; D not certain. Germline assignment: CDR1 LGHDT and CDR2 YNNKEL (reference sequence). The CDR3 has 14 residues. V dropped 2 bases and J dropped 4 bases, with 9 bases sitting between them. CDR3 coding DNA: TGTGCCAGCAGCCAAAGAGGAACGGGAAACACCATATATTTT. As protein: CASSQRGTGNTIYF.

This clone appeared once. One junction end does not reproduce the germline sequence, and a read error may be involved. This chain uses TRBV15 with TRBJ1-2; TRBD1 is a possible D gene (6 bases). CDR3 length: 13 amino acids. Germline V gene sequence: CDR1 LNHNV, CDR2 YYDKDF (reference sequence). The CDR3 sequence: CATSRRTDYGYTF. The CDR3 DNA reads TGTGCCACGAGCAGGAGGACAGACTATGGCTACACCTTC. Looking up the rest from reference TRBV15 and TRBJ1-2 gives the full variable domain: DAMVIQNPRYQVTQFGKPVTLSCSQTLNHNVMYWYQQKSSQAPKLLFHYYDKDFNNEADTPDNFQSRRPNTSFCFLDIRSPGLGDTAMYLCATSRRTDYGYTFGSGTRLTVV.

This chain joins TRBV5-1 and TRBJ1-5, with 9 positions matching TRBD1. The CDR3 covers 16 residues. Trimming at V came to 0 bases and at J to 6 bases, leaving 7 bases not matched to a gene. Germline V gene data show CDR1 as SGHRS and CDR2 as YFSETQ. CDR3 region: CASSLAETGGRQPQHF. The CDR3 region has the DNA TGCGCCAGCAGCTTGGCCGAAACAGGGGGCCGTCAGCCCCAGCATTTT.

A single count supports this clone. The gene calls are TRBV29-1 and TRBJ1-2, with TRBD1 as a possible D gene (6 bases). Germline V lookup: CDR1 SQVTM, CDR2 ANQGSEA. Trimming shortened V by 4 bases and J by 1 base, and 7 bases separated the two germline ends. CDR3 length equals 12 residues. The DNA for the CDR3 is TGCAGCGTTGTACAGGGTAACTATGGCTACACCTTC. Its protein product is CSVVQGNYGYTF. Supplemented by reference TRBV29-1 and TRBJ1-2, the full variable domain reads SAVISQKPSRDICQRGTSLTIQCQVDSQVTMMFWYRQQPGQSLTLIATANQGSEATYESGFVIDKFPISRPNLTFSTLTVSNMSPEDSSIYLCSVVQGNYGYTFGSGTRLTVV.

V usage is TRBV4-1 and J usage is TRBJ1-6; D gene uncertain. CDR3 size: 14 residues. V was trimmed by 0 bases and J by 7 bases, leaving 7 bases between them. CDR1 is MGHRA, CDR2 YSYEKL, per germline. The CDR3 loop reads CASSQDPTNSPLHF. The DNA of the CDR3 is TGCGCCAGCAGCCAAGATCCTACCAATTCACCCCTCCACTTT.

This clone has more than one count but fewer than ten. This chain uses TRBV7-9 with TRBJ1-5; D uncertain. CDR3 size: 16 residues. Trimming took 5 bases from V and 0 from J, leaving 14 bases between them. Germline V lookup: CDR1 SEHNR, CDR2 FQNEAQ (reference sequence). The CDR3 loop is CASSPSGIYSNQPQHF. CDR3 nucleotide sequence: TGTGCCAGCAGCCCAAGCGGGATTTATAGCAATCAGCCCCAGCATTTT.

The sample holds a few counts of this clone. V is TRBV5-4 and J is TRBJ2-3, with D tentatively TRBD1 (6 bases). With 4 bases removed from V and 1 base from J, the gap between germline ends came to 13 bases. The CDR3 totals 15 residues. From germline, CDR1 is SGHNT and CDR2 YYREEE (reference sequence). Written as DNA, the CDR3 is TGTGCCAGCAGCCCGACAGGAGGTGGCACAGATACGCAGTATTTT. Translating gives CASSPTGGGTDTQYF.

The rearrangement uses TRBV7-2 and TRBJ1-2; 10 bases match TRBD1. The CDR3 contains 16 residues. Germline lookup yields CDR1 SGHTA and CDR2 FQGNSA. With 5 bases clipped from V and 0 bases from J, the junction kept 6 bases outside the gene matches. The CDR3 sequence is CASSTTGTGANYGYTF. The CDR3 DNA sequence: TGTGCCAGCAGCACAACCGGGACAGGGGCTAACTATGGCTACACCTTC.

The V gene is TRBV28, the J gene TRBJ1-1, with 7 bases fitting TRBD1. V lost 6 bases, J lost 0 bases, and 7 bases stayed unmatched. In germline, CDR1 is MDHEN, CDR2 SYDVKM. The CDR3 has 15 residues. CDR3 loop: CASRERDRVNTEAFF. Written as DNA, the CDR3 is TGTGCCAGCAGGGAGAGGGACAGAGTGAACACTGAAGCTTTCTTT.

The gene calls are TRBV28 and TRBJ2-7, with D possibly TRBD2 on 6 matching bases. Germline V gene lookup returns CDR1 MDHEN and CDR2 SYDVKM. V was shortened by 8 bases and J by 1 base, with 18 bases between the two germline ends. CDR3 size: 15 residues. The CDR3 DNA reads as TGTGCCAGCGTTCCCTCGGGTAGCGGTTCCTACGAGCAGTACTTC. Protein product: CASVPSGSGSYEQYF.

The chain joins TRBV19 to TRBJ1-1; D is unresolved. The V gene lost 6 bases and the J gene lost 5 bases, with 13 bases spanning the gap. The CDR3 length is 13 residues. CDR1 LNHDA and CDR2 SQIVND come from the germline V gene (reference sequence). For the CDR3, the DNA is TGTGCCAGTAGCACTCAAAGAGTTACTGAAGCTTTCTTT. This translates into CASSTQRVTEAFF.

The chain combines TRBV5-5 with TRBJ1-5, with a tentative D call TRBD1 (6 bases). Trimming stripped 4 bases from V and 0 bases from J, with 11 bases between. Germline CDR1 and CDR2: SGHKS and YYEKEE (reference sequence). This CDR3 region has 15 residues. The CDR3 spells CASSQTGNSNQPQHF. As DNA, the CDR3 is TGTGCCAGCAGCCAGACAGGTAATAGCAATCAGCCCCAGCATTTT.

The CDR3: CASSPGTNQETQYF. CDR3 nucleotide sequence: TGTGCCAGCTCGCCCGGGACTAACCAAGAGACCCAGTACTTC. The genes are TRBV18 and TRBJ2-5; 7 bases line up with TRBD2. Trimming at V came to 6 bases and at J to 0 bases, leaving 4 bases not matched to a gene. The CDR3 runs to 14 residues. Germline lookup yields CDR1 KGHSH and CDR2 LQKENI.

This clone was counted between two and nine times. In DNA, the CDR3 is TGCGCCAGCAGCCAAGATGTTACATTCACCGGGGAGCTGTTTTTT. Its translation: CASSQDVTFTGELFF. The rearrangement joins TRBV4-1 to TRBJ2-2; D is unresolved. The germline V gene has CDR1 MGHRA and CDR2 YSYEKL. CDR3 length: 15 residues. V lost 0 bases and J 4 bases, leaving 9 bases between the germline ends.